The clone carrying this T cell receptor (beta chain) was picked up a small number of times. Its antigen is not identified. These data are taken from a study of T cell repertoires in cytomegalovirus infection. Across the whole study: From public TCR beta signatures came an indication of both CMV infection and matching HLA type.

TCRdb ran MiXCR on the reads and lists one entry per CDR3 protein. The sample consists of around 100,000 distinct CDR3 sequences, 42% of them appearing once. V was shortened by 1 base and J by 6 bases, with 10 bases between the two germline ends. This CDR3 has 13 residues. Germline assignment: CDR1 MNHNS and CDR2 SASEGT. Study results and limitations: Summed frequency of public TCR beta families distinguished CMV carriers with the relevant HLA.

This TCR came from a human donor in good health (CMV status not recorded). Some clones in this sample may be carry-over from other donors' samples. J is TRBJ2-7 and V is TRBV6-1; D is perhaps TRBD2 (5 bases). Material: CD8+ T cells from cultured PBMCs, obtained from culture after CMV antigen stimulation. CDR3 coding DNA: TGTGCCAGCAGTGAAGTGTTGGCGGGCGAGCAGTACTTC. Translated: CASSEVLAGEQYF.